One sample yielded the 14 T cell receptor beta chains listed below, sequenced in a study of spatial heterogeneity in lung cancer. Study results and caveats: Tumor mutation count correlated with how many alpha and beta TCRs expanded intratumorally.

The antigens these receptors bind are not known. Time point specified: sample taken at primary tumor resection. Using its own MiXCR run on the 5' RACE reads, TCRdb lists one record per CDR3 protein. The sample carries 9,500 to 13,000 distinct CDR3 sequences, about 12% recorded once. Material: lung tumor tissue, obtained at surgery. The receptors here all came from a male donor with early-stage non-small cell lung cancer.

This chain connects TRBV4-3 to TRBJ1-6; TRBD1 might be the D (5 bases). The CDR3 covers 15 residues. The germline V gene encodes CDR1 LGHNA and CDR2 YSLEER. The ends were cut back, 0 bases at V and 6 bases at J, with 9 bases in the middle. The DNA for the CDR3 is TGCGCCAGCAGCCAAGATCTGGGGCTTAATTCACCCCTCCACTTT. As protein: CASSQDLGLNSPLHF.

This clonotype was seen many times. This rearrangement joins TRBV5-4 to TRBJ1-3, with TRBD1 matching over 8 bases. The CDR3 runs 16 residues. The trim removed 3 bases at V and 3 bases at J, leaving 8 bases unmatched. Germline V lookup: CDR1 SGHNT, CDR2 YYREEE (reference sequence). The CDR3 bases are TGTGCCAGCAGCTACGAGGGACAGGCTTTTGGAAACACCATATATTTT. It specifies CASSYEGQAFGNTIYF.

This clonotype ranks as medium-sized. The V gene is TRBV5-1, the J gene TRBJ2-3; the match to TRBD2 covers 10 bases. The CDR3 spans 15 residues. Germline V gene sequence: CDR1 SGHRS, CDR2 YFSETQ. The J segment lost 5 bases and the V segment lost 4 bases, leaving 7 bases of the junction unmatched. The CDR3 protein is CASSPASGSGDTQYF. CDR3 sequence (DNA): TGCGCCAGCAGCCCGGCTAGCGGGAGTGGAGATACGCAGTATTTT.

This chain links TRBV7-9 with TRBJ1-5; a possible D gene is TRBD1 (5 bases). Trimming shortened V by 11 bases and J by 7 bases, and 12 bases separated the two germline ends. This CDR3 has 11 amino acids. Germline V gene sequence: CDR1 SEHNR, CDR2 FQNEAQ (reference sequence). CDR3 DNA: TGTGCCCTGGGGGATGGACAGCCCCAGCATTTT. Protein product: CALGDGQPQHF.

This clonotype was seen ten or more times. The CDR3 loop is CATETGVVNEQFF. As DNA, the CDR3 is TGTGCCACCGAAACAGGGGTGGTCAATGAGCAGTTCTTC. The chain uses TRBV2 and TRBJ2-1, with TRBD1 identical over 7 bases. Germline trimming cut 10 bases from V and 6 bases from J; bases unmatched to any gene: 9. The CDR3 runs 13 residues. Germline assignment: CDR1 SNHLY and CDR2 FYNNEI.

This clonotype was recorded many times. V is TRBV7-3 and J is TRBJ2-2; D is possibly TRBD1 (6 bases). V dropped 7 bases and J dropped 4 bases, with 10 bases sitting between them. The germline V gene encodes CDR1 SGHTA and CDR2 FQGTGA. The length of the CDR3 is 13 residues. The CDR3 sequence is CASNLQGTGELFF. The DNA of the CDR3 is TGTGCCAGCAATTTACAGGGCACCGGGGAGCTGTTTTTT.

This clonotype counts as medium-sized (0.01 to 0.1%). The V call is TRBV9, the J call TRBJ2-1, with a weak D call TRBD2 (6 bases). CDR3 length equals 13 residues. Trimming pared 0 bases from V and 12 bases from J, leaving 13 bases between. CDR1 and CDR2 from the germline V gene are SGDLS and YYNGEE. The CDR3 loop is CASSVAGSGPQFF. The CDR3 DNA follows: TGTGCCAGCAGCGTAGCGGGTAGCGGCCCGCAGTTCTTC.

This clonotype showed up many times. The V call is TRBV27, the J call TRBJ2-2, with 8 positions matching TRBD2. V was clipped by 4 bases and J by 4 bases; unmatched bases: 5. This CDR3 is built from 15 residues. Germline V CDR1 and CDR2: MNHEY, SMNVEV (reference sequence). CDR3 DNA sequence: TGTGCCAGCAGTTCTAAAGCGGGAGTCACCGGGGAGCTGTTTTTT. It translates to CASSSKAGVTGELFF.

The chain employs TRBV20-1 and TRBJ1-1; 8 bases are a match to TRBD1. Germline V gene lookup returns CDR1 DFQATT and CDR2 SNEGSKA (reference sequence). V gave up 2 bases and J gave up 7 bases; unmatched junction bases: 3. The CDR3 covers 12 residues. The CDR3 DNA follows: TGCAGTGCTAGACAGGGGGCCGGTGAAGCTTTCTTT. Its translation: CSARQGAGEAFF.

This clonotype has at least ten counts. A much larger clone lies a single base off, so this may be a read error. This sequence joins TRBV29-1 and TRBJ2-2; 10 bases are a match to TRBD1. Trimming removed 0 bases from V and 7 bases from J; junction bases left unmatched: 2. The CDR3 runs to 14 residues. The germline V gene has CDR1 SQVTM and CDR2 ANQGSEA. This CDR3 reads CSVEDGQGGGELFF. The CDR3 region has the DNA TGCAGCGTTGAAGATGGACAGGGGGGCGGGGAGCTGTTTTTT.

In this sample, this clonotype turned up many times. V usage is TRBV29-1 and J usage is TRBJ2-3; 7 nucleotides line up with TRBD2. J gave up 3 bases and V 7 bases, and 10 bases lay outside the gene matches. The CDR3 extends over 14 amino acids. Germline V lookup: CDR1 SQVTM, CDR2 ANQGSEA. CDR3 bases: TGCAGCGCCCCTCGCGGGGGAAGGACAGATACGCAGTATTTT. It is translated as CSAPRGGRTDTQYF.

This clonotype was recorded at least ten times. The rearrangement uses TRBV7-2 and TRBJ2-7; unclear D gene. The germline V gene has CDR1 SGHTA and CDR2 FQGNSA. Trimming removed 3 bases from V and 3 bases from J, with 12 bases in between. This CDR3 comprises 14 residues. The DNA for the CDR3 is TGTGCCAGCAGCTTTGGGCAGGCCGGCTACGAGCAGTACTTC. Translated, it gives CASSFGQAGYEQYF.

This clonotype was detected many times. CDR3 in DNA: TGCAGTGCTAGAGATGCCCAGGATATCTATGGCTACACCTTC. As protein: CSARDAQDIYGYTF. The gene calls are TRBV20-1 and TRBJ1-2; unclear D gene. V was clipped by 0 bases and J by 4 bases, with 12 bases between them. This CDR3 spans 14 amino acids. CDR1 DFQATT and CDR2 SNEGSKA come from the germline V gene (reference sequence).

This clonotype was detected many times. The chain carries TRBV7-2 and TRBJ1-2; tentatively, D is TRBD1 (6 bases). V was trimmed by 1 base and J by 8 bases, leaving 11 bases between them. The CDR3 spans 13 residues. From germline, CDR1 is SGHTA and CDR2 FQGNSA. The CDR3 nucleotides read TGTGCCAGCAGCTTAGACAGGGAGAGGGGCTACACCTTC. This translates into CASSLDRERGYTF.